Included here is one T cell receptor (beta chain) sequence, with context. The authors' processing: Amplifying reference gene primers gave estimates of nucleated cell counts. Measured with immunoSEQ multiplex PCR; TCRdb has only the in-frame clones, and not every one. The V and J calls and clone size come from that table; D and trimming were worked out from the DNA. The repertoire has roughly 230,000 clones, about 83% of them found once; the top ten carry under 4.5%. The sample comes from a study of blood T cell repertoires in COVID-19. Study-level background: Both acute and convalescent COVID-19 samples were obtained from the United States, Italy and Spain. T cells, B-cell-depleted T cells, or PBMCs provided the cDNA or gDNA that served as material.

The CDR3 loop spans 16 amino acids. The germline V gene has CDR1 MNHEY and CDR2 SVGAGI. Trimming removed 4 bases from V and 0 bases from J, with 13 bases in between. The TCR sequence derives from a man aged 50-59 years with acute or convalescent COVID-19. This rearrangement joins TRBV6-5 to TRBJ1-3; D call uncertain. The sequenced sample was peripheral blood. The CDR3 nucleotides are TGTGCCAGCAGTTCAACCGGGATTGACTCTGGAAACACCATATATTTT. Protein: CASSSTGIDSGNTIYF.